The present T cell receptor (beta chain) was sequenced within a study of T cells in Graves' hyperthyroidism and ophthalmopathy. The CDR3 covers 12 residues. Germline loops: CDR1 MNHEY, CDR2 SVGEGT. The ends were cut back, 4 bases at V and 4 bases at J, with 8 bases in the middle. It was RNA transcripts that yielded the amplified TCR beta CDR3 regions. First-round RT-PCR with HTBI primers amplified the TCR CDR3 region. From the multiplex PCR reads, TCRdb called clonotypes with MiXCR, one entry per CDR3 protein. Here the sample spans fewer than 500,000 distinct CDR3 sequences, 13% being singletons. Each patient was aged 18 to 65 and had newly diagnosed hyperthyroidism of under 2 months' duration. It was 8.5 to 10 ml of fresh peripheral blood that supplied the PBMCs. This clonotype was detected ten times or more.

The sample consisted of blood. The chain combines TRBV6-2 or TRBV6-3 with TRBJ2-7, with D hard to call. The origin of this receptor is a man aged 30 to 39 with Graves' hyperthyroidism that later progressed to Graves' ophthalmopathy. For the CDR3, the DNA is TGTGCCAGCAGTTCGCCATATTACGAGCAGTACTTC. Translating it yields CASSSPYYEQYF.